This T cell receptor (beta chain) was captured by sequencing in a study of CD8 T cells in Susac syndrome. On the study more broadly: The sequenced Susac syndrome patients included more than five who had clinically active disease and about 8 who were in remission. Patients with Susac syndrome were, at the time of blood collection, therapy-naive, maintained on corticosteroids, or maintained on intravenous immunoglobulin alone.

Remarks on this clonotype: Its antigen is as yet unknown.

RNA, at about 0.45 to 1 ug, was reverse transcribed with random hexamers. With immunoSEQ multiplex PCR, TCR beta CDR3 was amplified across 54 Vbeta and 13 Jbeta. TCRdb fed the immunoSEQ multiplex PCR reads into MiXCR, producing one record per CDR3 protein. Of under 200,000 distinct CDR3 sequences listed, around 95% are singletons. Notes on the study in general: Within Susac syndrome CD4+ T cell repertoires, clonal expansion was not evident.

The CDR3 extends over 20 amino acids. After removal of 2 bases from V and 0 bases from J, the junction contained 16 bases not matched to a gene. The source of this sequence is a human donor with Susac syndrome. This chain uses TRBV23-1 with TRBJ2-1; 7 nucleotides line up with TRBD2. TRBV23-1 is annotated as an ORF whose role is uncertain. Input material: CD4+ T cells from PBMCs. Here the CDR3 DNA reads TGCGCCAGCAGTCAACCGACTAGCATTAGGCTCCCTAGCTCCTACAATGAGCAGTTCTTC. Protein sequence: CASSQPTSIRLPSSYNEQFF.